Below, 5 T cell receptor beta chains from the same sample are listed, as sequenced in a study of blood T cell repertoires in COVID-19 (dated by TCRdb to 2020 to 2022). The library came from the immunoSEQ multiplex PCR assay. The clones in this table, taken by TCRdb from immuneACCESS, are in-frame only. Not every clone is retained; where verified, under half of the shortfall comes from an unresolved V gene, and the cause of the rest is unknown. In this sample the table shows about 110,000 clones, almost 85% of which occur a single time. The ten largest account for roughly 4.6% of the sample. Sequencing was done on a sample of peripheral blood. The receptors were sampled from a human donor in a cohort sampled during active COVID-19.

The chain uses TRBV5-1 and TRBJ1-5, with D unresolved. Germline CDR1 and CDR2: SGHRS and YFSETQ. This CDR3 region has 15 residues. V shed 0 bases and J shed 3 bases, with 10 bases lying between them. CDR3 protein: CASSLGGFDNQPQHF. CDR3 in DNA: TGCGCCAGCAGCTTGGGAGGGTTTGACAATCAGCCCCAGCATTTT.

This chain connects TRBV7-9 to TRBJ1-4; D possibly corresponds to TRBD1 (5 bases). The CDR3 is made up of 14 amino acids. V lost 4 bases, J lost 4 bases, and 10 bases lay in between. Looked up from germline, CDR1 is SEHNR and CDR2 is FQNEAQ (reference sequence). The CDR3 coding sequence is TGTGCCAGCAGCTCGGGAGACAGTAATGAAAAACTGTTTTTT. Translation gives CASSSGDSNEKLFF.

The chain recombines TRBV11-1 with TRBJ2-5; possible D gene TRBD1, 5 bases. CDR1 is SGHAT and CDR2 is FQDESV in the germline V gene (reference sequence). V was cut by 5 bases and J by 2 bases, with 9 bases left in between. The CDR3 is 13 residues long. The CDR3 bases are TGTGCCAGCAGCCTCCACAGGCAAGAGACCCAGTACTTC. Its protein product is CASSLHRQETQYF. Full variable domain (missing parts from reference TRBV11-1 and TRBJ2-5): EAEVAQSPRYKITEKSQAVAFWCDPISGHATLYWYRQILGQGPELLVQFQDESVVDDSQLPKDRFSAERLKGVDSTLKIQPAELGDSAMYLCASSLHRQETQYFGPGTRLLVL.

V is TRBV11-1 and J is TRBJ1-1, with a weak D call TRBD1 (5 bases). There are 15 residues in the CDR3. Germline V gene data show CDR1 as SGHAT and CDR2 as FQDESV (reference sequence). Between the trimmed V and J ends, which lost 1 base and 2 bases, there was a span of 11 bases. CDR3 protein: CASSLESGANTEAFF. CDR3 bases: TGTGCCAGCAGCTTAGAGAGCGGGGCCAACACTGAAGCTTTCTTT.

The chain carries TRBV5-5 and TRBJ2-2; 7 bases agree with TRBD1. V was pared by 4 bases and J by 0 bases, with 3 bases of the junction left unmatched. CDR3 size: 15 residues. From germline, CDR1 is SGHKS and CDR2 YYEKEE (reference sequence). In DNA form, the CDR3 reads TGTGCCAGCAGCCCCACAGGGGCGAACACCGGGGAGCTGTTTTTT. Amino acids: CASSPTGANTGELFF.